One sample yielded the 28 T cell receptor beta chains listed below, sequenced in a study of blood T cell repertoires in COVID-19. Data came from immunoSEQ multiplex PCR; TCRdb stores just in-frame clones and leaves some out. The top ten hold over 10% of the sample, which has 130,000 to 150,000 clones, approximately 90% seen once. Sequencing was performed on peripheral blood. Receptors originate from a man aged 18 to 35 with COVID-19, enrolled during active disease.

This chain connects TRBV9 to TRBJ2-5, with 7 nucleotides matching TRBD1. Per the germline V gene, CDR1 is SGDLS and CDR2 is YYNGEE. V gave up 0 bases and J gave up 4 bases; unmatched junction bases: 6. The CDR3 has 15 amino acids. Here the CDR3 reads CASSVDMAGGETQYF. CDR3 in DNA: TGTGCCAGCAGCGTAGACATGGCAGGGGGAGAGACCCAGTACTTC. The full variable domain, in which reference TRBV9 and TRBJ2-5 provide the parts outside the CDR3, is DSGVTQTPKHLITATGQRVTLRCSPRSGDLSVYWYQQSLDQGLQFLIQYYNGEERAKGNILERFSAQQFPDLHSELNLSSLELGDSALYFCASSVDMAGGETQYFGPGTRLLVL.

The DNA of the CDR3 is TGCGCCAGCCGGAGAACGGGTGGCTACACCTTC. Protein sequence: CASRRTGGYTF. The rearrangement links TRBV5-1 to TRBJ1-2; D not resolved. The CDR3 is 11 residues long. Germline-derived CDR1 and CDR2 are SGHRS and YFSETQ. Trimming cost V 7 bases and J 7 bases, with 11 bases left between them.

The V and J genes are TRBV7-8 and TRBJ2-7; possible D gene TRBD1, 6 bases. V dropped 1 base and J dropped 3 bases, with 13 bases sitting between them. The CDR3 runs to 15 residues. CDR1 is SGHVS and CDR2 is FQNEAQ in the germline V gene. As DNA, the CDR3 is TGTGCCAGCAGCTTAGAGGTCCAGGGGATCTACGAGCAGTACTTC. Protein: CASSLEVQGIYEQYF.

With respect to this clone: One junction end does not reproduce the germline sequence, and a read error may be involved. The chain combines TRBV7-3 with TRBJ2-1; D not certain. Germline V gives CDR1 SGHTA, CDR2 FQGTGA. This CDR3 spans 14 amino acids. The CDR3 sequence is CASSVTAISHEQFF. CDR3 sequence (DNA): TGTGCCAGCAGCGTAACCGCGATCTCGCATGAGCAGTTCTTC.

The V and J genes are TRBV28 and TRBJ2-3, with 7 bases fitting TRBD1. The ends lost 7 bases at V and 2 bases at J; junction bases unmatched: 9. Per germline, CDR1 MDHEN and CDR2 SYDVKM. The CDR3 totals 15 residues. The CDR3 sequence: CASTLQGLDTDTQYF. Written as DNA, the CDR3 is TGTGCCAGCACCCTACAGGGGCTAGACACAGATACGCAGTATTTT.

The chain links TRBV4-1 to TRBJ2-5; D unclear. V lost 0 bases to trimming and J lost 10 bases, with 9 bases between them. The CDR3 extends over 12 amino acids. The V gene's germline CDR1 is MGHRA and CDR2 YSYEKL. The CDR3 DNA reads TGCGCCAGCAGCCAAGATGATACACACCAGTACTTC. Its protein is CASSQDDTHQYF.

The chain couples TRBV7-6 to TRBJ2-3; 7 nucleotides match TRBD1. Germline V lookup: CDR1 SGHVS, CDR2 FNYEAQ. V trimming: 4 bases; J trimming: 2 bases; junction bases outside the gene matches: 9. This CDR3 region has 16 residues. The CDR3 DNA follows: TGTGCCAGCAGCTCTGCTTGGACAGGACTCACAGATACGCAGTATTTT. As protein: CASSSAWTGLTDTQYF.

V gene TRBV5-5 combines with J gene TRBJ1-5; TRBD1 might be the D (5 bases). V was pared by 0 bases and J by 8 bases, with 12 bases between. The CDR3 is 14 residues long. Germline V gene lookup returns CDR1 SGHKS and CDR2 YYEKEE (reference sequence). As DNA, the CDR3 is TGTGCCAGCAGCTTGGAGGGGCCTTGGGAGCCCCAGCATTTT. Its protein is CASSLEGPWEPQHF.

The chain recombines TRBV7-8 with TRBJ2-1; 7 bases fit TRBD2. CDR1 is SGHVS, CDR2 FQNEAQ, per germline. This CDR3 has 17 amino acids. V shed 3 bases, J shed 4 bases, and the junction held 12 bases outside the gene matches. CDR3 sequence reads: CASSLGPGRREYNEQFF. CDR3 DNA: TGTGCCAGCAGCTTGGGGCCGGGTCGGCGGGAGTACAATGAGCAGTTCTTC.

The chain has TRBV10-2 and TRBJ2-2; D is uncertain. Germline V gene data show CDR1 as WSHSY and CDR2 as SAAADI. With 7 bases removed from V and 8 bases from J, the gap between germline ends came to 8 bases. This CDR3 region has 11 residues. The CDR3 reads CASMRWGELFF. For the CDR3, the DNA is TGCGCCAGCATGAGATGGGGGGAGCTGTTTTTT.

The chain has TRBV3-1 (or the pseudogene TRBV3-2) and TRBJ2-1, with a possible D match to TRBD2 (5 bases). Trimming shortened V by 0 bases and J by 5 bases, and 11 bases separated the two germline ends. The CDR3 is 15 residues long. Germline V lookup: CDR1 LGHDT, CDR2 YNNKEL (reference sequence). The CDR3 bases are TGTGCCAGCAGCCAAGAAAGCCGGGGAGACAATGAGCAGTTCTTC. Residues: CASSQESRGDNEQFF.

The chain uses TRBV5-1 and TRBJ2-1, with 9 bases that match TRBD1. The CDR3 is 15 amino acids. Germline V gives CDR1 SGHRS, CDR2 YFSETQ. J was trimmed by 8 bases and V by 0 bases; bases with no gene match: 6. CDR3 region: CASSLADRGFYEQFF. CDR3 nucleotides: TGCGCCAGCAGCTTGGCGGACAGGGGTTTTTATGAGCAGTTCTTC.

CDR3 loop: CASSWGEETQYF. The CDR3, as DNA: TGTGCCAGCAGCTGGGGCGAAGAGACCCAGTACTTC. V is TRBV7-9 and J is TRBJ2-5; a weak D match, TRBD1 (5 bases). CDR1 is SEHNR, CDR2 FQNEAQ, per germline (reference sequence). Between the trimmed V and J ends, which lost 4 bases and 3 bases, there was a span of 6 bases. The CDR3 sequence is 12 residues long.

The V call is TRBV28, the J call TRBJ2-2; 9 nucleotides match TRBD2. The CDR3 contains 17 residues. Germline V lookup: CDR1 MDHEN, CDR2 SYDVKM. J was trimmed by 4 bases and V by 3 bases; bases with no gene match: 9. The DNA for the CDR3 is TGTGCCAGCAGTTTTTGGGGTCTAGCGGGACCCACCGGGGAGCTGTTTTTT. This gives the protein CASSFWGLAGPTGELFF.

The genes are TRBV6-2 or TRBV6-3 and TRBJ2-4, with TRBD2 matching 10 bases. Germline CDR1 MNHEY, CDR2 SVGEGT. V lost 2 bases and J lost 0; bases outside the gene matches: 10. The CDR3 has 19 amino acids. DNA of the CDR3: TGTGCCAGCAGTTACGAGATAGCGGGAGGCTCCTTAGCCAAAAACATTCAGTACTTC. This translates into CASSYEIAGGSLAKNIQYF.

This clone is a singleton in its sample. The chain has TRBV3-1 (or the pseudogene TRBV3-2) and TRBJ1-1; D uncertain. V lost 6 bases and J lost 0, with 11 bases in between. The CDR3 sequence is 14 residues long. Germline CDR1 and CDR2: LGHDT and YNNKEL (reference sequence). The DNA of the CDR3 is TGTGCCAGCAGTGGCGGCGGAGTGAACACTGAAGCTTTCTTT. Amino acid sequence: CASSGGGVNTEAFF.

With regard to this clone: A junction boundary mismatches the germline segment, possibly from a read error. The CDR3 loop is CASRLGQGASRLF. The CDR3 DNA reads as TGTGCCAGCAGGCTCGGACAGGGGGCTTCAAGGCTCTTC. V usage is TRBV6-5 and J usage is TRBJ2-1, with 11 bases identical to TRBD1. CDR1 and CDR2 from the germline V gene are MNHEY and SVGAGI. This CDR3 comprises 13 residues.

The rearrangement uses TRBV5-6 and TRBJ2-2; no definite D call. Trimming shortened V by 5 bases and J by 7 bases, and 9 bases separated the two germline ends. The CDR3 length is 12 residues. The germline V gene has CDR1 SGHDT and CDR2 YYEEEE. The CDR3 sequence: CASSRGSGELFF. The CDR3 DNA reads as TGTGCCAGCAGTCGAGGAAGCGGGGAGCTGTTTTTT.

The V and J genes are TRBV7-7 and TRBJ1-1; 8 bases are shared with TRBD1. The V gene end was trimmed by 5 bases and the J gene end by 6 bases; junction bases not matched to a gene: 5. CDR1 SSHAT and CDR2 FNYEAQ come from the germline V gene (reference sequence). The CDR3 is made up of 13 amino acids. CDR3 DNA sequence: TGTGCCAGCAGCCCAGGGGGCTTGTCTGAAGCTTTCTTT. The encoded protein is CASSPGGLSEAFF. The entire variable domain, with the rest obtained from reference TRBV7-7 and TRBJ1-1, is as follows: GAGVSQSPRYKVTKRGQDVTLRCDPISSHATLYWYQQALGQGPEFLTYFNYEAQPDKSGLPSDRFSAERPEGSISTLTIQRTEQRDSAMYRCASSPGGLSEAFFGQGTRLTVV.

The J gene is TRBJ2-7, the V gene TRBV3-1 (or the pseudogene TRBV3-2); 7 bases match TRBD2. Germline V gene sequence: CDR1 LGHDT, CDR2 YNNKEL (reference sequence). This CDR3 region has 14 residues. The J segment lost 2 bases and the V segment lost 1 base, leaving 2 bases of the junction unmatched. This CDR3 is CASSQGGSTYEQYF. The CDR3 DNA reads TGTGCCAGCAGCCAAGGCGGGAGTACCTACGAGCAGTACTTC.

The CDR3 sequence is CASSPDRGNQPQHF. The CDR3 DNA is TGTGCCAGTAGTCCGGACAGGGGCAATCAGCCCCAGCATTTT. The chain combines TRBV19 with TRBJ1-5; 8 nucleotides match TRBD1. The CDR3 is made up of 14 amino acids. Germline assignment: CDR1 LNHDA and CDR2 SQIVND (reference sequence). Trimming at V came to 5 bases and at J to 2 bases, leaving 2 bases not matched to a gene.

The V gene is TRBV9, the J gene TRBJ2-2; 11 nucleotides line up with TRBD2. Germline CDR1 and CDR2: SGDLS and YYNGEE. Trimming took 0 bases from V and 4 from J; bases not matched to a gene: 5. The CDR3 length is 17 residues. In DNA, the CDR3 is TGTGCCAGCAGCGTAGGACCCCTAGCGGGAGGCACCGGGGAGCTGTTTTTT. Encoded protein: CASSVGPLAGGTGELFF.

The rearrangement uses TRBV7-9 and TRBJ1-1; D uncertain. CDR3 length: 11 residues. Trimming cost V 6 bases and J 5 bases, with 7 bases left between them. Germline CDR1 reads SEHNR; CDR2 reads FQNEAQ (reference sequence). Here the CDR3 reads CASRVATEAFF. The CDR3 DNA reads TGTGCCAGCAGAGTAGCGACTGAAGCTTTCTTT.

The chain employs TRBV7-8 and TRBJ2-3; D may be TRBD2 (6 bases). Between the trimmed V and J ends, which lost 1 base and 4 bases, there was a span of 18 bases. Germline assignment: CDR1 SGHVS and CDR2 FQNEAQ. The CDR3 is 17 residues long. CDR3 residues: CASSLVATSGSSDTQYF. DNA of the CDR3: TGTGCCAGCAGCTTAGTGGCGACCAGCGGGTCCTCAGATACGCAGTATTTT.

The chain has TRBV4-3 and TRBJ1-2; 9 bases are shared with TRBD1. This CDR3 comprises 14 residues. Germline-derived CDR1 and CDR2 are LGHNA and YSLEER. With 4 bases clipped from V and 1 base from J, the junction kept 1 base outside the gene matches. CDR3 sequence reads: CASSRDRVNYGYTF. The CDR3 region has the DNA TGCGCCAGCAGCCGGGACAGGGTTAACTATGGCTACACCTTC.

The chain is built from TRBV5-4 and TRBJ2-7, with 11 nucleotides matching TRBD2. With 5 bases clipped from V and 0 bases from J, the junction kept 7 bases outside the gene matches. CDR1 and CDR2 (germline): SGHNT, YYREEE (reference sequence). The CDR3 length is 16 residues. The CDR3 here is CASRAGTSGSSYEQYF. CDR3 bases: TGTGCCAGCAGGGCCGGGACTAGCGGTAGCTCCTACGAGCAGTACTTC. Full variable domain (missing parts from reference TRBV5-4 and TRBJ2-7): ETGVTQSPTHLIKTRGQQVTLRCSSQSGHNTVSWYQQALGQGPQFIFQYYREEENGRGNFPPRFSGLQFPNYSSELNVNALELDDSALYLCASRAGTSGSSYEQYFGPGTRLTVT.

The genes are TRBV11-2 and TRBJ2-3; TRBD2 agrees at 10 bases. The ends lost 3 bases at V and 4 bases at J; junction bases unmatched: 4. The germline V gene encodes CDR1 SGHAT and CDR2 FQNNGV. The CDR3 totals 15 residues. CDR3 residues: CASSFSSGGSDTQYF. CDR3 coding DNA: TGTGCCAGCAGCTTCTCTAGCGGGGGATCAGATACGCAGTATTTT.

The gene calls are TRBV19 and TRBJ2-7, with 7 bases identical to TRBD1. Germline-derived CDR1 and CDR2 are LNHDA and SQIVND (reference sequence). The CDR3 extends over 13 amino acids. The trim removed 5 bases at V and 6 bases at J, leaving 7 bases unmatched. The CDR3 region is CASSFSTGPEQYF. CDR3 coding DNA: TGTGCCAGTAGTTTCTCGACAGGGCCCGAGCAGTACTTC.